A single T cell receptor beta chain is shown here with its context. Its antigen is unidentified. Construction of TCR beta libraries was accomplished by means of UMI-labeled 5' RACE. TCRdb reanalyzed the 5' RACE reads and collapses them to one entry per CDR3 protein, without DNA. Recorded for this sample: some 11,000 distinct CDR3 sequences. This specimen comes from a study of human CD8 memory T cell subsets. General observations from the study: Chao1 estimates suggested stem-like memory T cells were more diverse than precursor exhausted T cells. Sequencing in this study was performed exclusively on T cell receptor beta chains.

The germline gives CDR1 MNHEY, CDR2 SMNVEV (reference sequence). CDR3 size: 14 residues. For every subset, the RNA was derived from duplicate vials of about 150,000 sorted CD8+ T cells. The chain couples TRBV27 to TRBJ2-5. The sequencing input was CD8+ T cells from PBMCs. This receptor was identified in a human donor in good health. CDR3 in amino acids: CASSPYRGWETQYF.